This TCR beta chain was sequenced in a study of control samples from healthy donors and cancer patients (dated by TCRdb to about 2020). This clone was picked up one time. Its antigen specificity is not known. The record has no base qualities; no much larger clone is one base away. The method was the immunoSEQ multiplex PCR assay. TCRdb provides this immuneACCESS table in a form limited to in-frame rearrangements. Some clones are lacking; in checked studies, under half of them reflect an unresolved V gene, and why the rest are absent is not known. For this sample there are approximately 170,000 clones; around 90% appear just once. Roughly 0.64% of the sample lies in the top ten. CDR1 and CDR2, looked up from the germline V gene, are SGHTS and YDEGEE. V loses 4 bases, J loses 0 bases, and the germline ends lie 11 bases apart. The CDR3 contains 15 residues, cysteine and phenylalanine counted. The DNA shown is the 45-base CDR3, in frame from base 1.

The V and J segments used are TRBV5-8 and TRBJ1-3, with a weak D call of TRBD1 (5 bases match). Sequencing was performed on blood. The TCR comes from a woman in her twenties or thirties in good health. The CDR3 region has the sequence CASSGRTFSGNTIYF. The bases are TGTGCCAGCAGCGGACGGACATTCTCTGGAAACACCATATATTTT.